Presented here are 18 T cell receptor beta chains from one specimen sequenced in a study of blood T cell repertoires in COVID-19. Assay: immunoSEQ multiplex PCR; the TCRdb copy retains only in-frame clones and omits some. The sample has more than 60,000 clones, approximately 89% seen once; the top ten hold 6% to 8.5%. Source material: peripheral blood. These receptors were collected from a man aged 55 to 69 with acute or convalescent COVID-19.

The gene calls are TRBV30 and TRBJ2-7, with TRBD2 matching over 7 bases. V lost 2 bases and J lost 0; bases outside the gene matches: 7. Germline lookup yields CDR1 GTSNPN and CDR2 SVGIG (reference sequence). The CDR3 loop spans 15 amino acids. Written as DNA, the CDR3 is TGTGCCTGGAGTTTCGGGGGGAAGAGCTCCTACGAGCAGTACTTC. Amino acid sequence: CAWSFGGKSSYEQYF.

V and J are TRBV5-6 and TRBJ1-2, with 8 nucleotides matching TRBD1. The CDR3 loop spans 12 amino acids. CDR1 and CDR2 (germline): SGHDT, YYEEEE. V shed 4 bases and J 8 bases; nucleotides not matched to a gene: 4. CDR3 loop: CASSKRTGGYTF. The CDR3 nucleotides read TGTGCCAGCAGCAAACGGACAGGGGGCTACACCTTC.

This clone occurred once. The chain carries TRBV2 and TRBJ2-1; 8 nucleotides line up with TRBD2. V dropped 4 bases and J dropped 7; count of bases not matched to a gene: 12. CDR1 SNHLY and CDR2 FYNNEI come from the germline V gene. The CDR3 runs to 16 residues. The CDR3 nucleotides are TGTGCCAGCAGTGCCCTCTCGGGGGGGAGGAGAAATGAGCAGTTCTTC. It yields the protein CASSALSGGRRNEQFF.

This chain links TRBV3-1 (or the pseudogene TRBV3-2) with TRBJ1-6; TRBD1 agrees at 8 bases. With 5 bases clipped from V and 10 bases from J, the junction kept 10 bases outside the gene matches. Germline CDR1 LGHDT, CDR2 YNNKEL (reference sequence). CDR3 length: 15 residues. CDR3: CASSSTGQGGSPLHF. DNA of the CDR3: TGTGCCAGCAGCTCGACAGGACAGGGCGGGTCACCCCTCCACTTT.

The genes are TRBV6-5 and TRBJ2-3; D is possibly TRBD1 (5 bases). V was shortened by 1 base and J by 5 bases, with 7 bases between the two germline ends. Per germline, CDR1 MNHEY and CDR2 SVGAGI. The CDR3 consists of 13 residues. DNA for the CDR3: TGTGCCAGCAGTTACTTTAGGGGAGATACGCAGTATTTT. This translates into CASSYFRGDTQYF.

In this sample, this clone is medium-sized. CDR3 coding DNA: TGTGCCAGCAGTGAAAACCCAGGGTCAGGAAACACCATATATTTT. This codes for CASSENPGSGNTIYF. The chain couples TRBV6-1 to TRBJ1-3; the D gene is possibly TRBD1 (5 bases). CDR3 size: 15 residues. The germline V gene has CDR1 MNHNS and CDR2 SASEGT. V was pared by 2 bases and J by 4 bases, with 12 bases between.

This rearrangement joins TRBV7-3 to TRBJ2-2; D is undetermined. This CDR3 has 14 residues. CDR1 and CDR2 from the germline V gene are SGHTA and FQGTGA. The V gene lost 5 bases and the J gene lost 0 bases, with 7 bases spanning the gap. The CDR3 is CASSARSNTGELFF. The DNA of the CDR3 is TGTGCCAGCAGCGCGCGGTCGAACACCGGGGAGCTGTTTTTT.

This clone showed up just once. CDR3 sequence reads: CASSDQGNTEAFF. Written as DNA, the CDR3 is TGTGCCAGCAGTGACCAGGGGAACACTGAAGCTTTCTTT. The chain links TRBV6-2 or TRBV6-3 to TRBJ1-1; tentatively, D is TRBD1 (5 bases). This CDR3 comprises 13 residues. The V gene's germline CDR1 is MNHEY and CDR2 SVGEGT. The V end was cut by 5 bases, the J end by 1 base, with 8 bases between.

V and J are TRBV6-5 and TRBJ1-1, with D possibly being TRBD1 (6 bases). CDR1 is MNHEY, CDR2 SVGAGI, per germline. CDR3 length: 14 amino acids. V lost 6 bases to trimming and J lost 5 bases, with 16 bases between them. In nucleotides, the CDR3 is TGTGCCAGCAGCCAGGGACAAAGAGAGACTGAAGCTTTCTTT. It is translated as CASSQGQRETEAFF.

The chain recombines TRBV5-5 with TRBJ1-3, with D hard to call. Germline CDR1 is SGHKS and CDR2 is YYEKEE (reference sequence). The V and J ends lost 0 bases and 0 bases respectively, with 7 bases between them. The CDR3 length is 15 residues. The chain's CDR3 is CASSLAASSGNTIYF. The CDR3 coding sequence is TGTGCCAGCAGCTTGGCCGCGAGCTCTGGAAACACCATATATTTT.

This chain links TRBV3-1 (or the pseudogene TRBV3-2) with TRBJ2-2; 11 bases agree with TRBD2. Germline loops: CDR1 LGHDT, CDR2 YNNKEL (reference sequence). The CDR3 is 17 residues long. V lost 3 bases and J lost 0; bases outside the gene matches: 3. CDR3 amino acids: CASSHGLAGSNTGELFF. CDR3 nucleotides: TGTGCCAGCAGCCACGGACTAGCGGGTTCGAACACCGGGGAGCTGTTTTTT.

This clone was seen a few times. The chain combines TRBV4-1 with TRBJ2-5, with 14 bases matching TRBD2. V shed 4 bases, J shed 5 bases, and the junction held 3 bases outside the gene matches. The germline V gene encodes CDR1 MGHRA and CDR2 YSYEKL. CDR3 length: 15 amino acids. Written as DNA, the CDR3 is TGCGCCAGCAGCCGGGGACTAGCGGGGGCGGAGACCCAGTACTTC. Translating gives CASSRGLAGAETQYF.

The CDR3 sequence is CAWSTGNQPQHF. The CDR3 region has the DNA TGTGCCTGGAGTACGGGAAATCAGCCCCAGCATTTT. The chain carries TRBV30 and TRBJ1-5; no clear D gene. The V and J ends lost 2 bases and 4 bases respectively, with 6 bases between them. There are 12 residues in the CDR3. Germline V gene data show CDR1 as GTSNPN and CDR2 as SVGIG (reference sequence).

This chain joins TRBV5-4 and TRBJ2-7; maybe TRBD2 (6 bases). Per the germline V gene, CDR1 is SGHNT and CDR2 is YYREEE (reference sequence). CDR3 length: 15 amino acids. The ends were cut back, 0 bases at V and 2 bases at J, with 12 bases in the middle. Here the CDR3 DNA reads TGTGCCAGCAGCTTGGCAGGACGGGGGACCTACGAGCAGTACTTC. Its translation is CASSLAGRGTYEQYF. Full variable domain (missing parts from reference TRBV5-4 and TRBJ2-7): ETGVTQSPTHLIKTRGQQVTLRCSSQSGHNTVSWYQQALGQGPQFIFQYYREEENGRGNFPPRFSGLQFPNYSSELNVNALELDDSALYLCASSLAGRGTYEQYFGPGTRLTVT.

This chain connects TRBV3-1 (or the pseudogene TRBV3-2) to TRBJ2-5, with TRBD1 matching over 9 bases. Germline-derived CDR1 and CDR2 are LGHDT and YNNKEL (reference sequence). The length of the CDR3 is 15 residues. The trim removed 5 bases at V and 5 bases at J, leaving 9 bases unmatched. DNA of the CDR3: TGTGCCAGCAGCTCATGGACAGGGGTTGGGGAGACCCAGTACTTC. As protein: CASSSWTGVGETQYF.

The gene calls are TRBV4-3 and TRBJ1-4, with 7 bases identical to TRBD1. Germline assignment: CDR1 LGHNA and CDR2 YSLEER. The CDR3 is made up of 17 amino acids. The ends lost 1 base at V and 5 bases at J; junction bases unmatched: 10. In DNA form, the CDR3 reads TGCGCCAGCAGCCAAGTTTTGAGGGGGCGCCGGAATGAAAAACTGTTTTTT. The encoded protein is CASSQVLRGRRNEKLFF.

This clone has just a few counts. The CDR3 here is CASSQGWVTDNSPLHF. DNA for the CDR3: TGCGCCAGCAGCCAAGGGTGGGTGACTGATAATTCACCCCTCCACTTT. The rearrangement joins TRBV4-3 to TRBJ1-6; D is unresolved. The V and J ends lost 1 base and 5 bases respectively, with 12 bases between them. The germline V gene has CDR1 LGHNA and CDR2 YSLEER. This CDR3 has 16 residues.

V is TRBV4-3 and J is TRBJ1-2; TRBD1 aligns across 7 bases. The CDR3 has 17 residues. V shed 0 bases, J shed 0 bases, and the junction held 7 bases outside the gene matches. Germline V gives CDR1 LGHNA, CDR2 YSLEER. The CDR3: CASSQDAVGTANYGYTF. The CDR3 nucleotides are TGCGCCAGCAGCCAAGATGCAGTTGGGACAGCTAACTATGGCTACACCTTC.